This is a list of T cell receptor beta chains from one sample in a study of OX40 agonist ivuxolimab in advanced cancers. Produced via immunoSEQ multiplex PCR; TCRdb's table is partial and in-frame only. The sample records around 62,000 clones, approximately 90% being singletons. Sequencing was performed on CD4+ or CD8+ T cells sorted from blood, taken in a trial of the OX40 agonist ivuxolimab. Source of these receptors: an adult with an advanced solid tumor such as melanoma, head and neck, liver or kidney cancer. The conserved cysteine and the conserved F or W are not part of the CDR3 here.

v_gene: TRBV7-8; j_gene: TRBJ2-1; CDR3aa: ASSLTREKSI
v_gene: TRBV27; j_gene: TRBJ2-1; CDR3aa: ASSLSPSRITFNEQF
v_gene: TRBV7-2; j_gene: TRBJ2-7; CDR3aa: ASSLDPGRYEQY
v_gene: TRBV27; j_gene: TRBJ2-7; CDR3aa: ASSLSGTGGRSEQY
v_gene: TRBV11-2; j_gene: TRBJ1-6; CDR3aa: ASSLILVGSYNSPLH
v_gene: TRBV4-2; j_gene: TRBJ2-7; CDR3aa: ASSQGAGKGGEQY
v_gene: TRBV6-1; j_gene: TRBJ1-1; CDR3aa: ASSESAWGTGNTEAF
v_gene: TRBV6-6; j_gene: TRBJ2-1; CDR3aa: ASGYTSGSGAEQF
v_gene: TRBV28; j_gene: TRBJ2-2; CDR3aa: ASSLARRTGELF
v_gene: TRBV28; j_gene: TRBJ2-2; CDR3aa: ASSRVLSTGELF
v_gene: TRBV6-5; j_gene: TRBJ2-5; CDR3aa: ASSYFGAGLQETQY
v_gene: TRBV5-6; j_gene: TRBJ1-2; CDR3aa: ASSFRPGTGDSYGYT
v_gene: TRBV19; j_gene: TRBJ1-4; CDR3aa: ASSIPGQGGEKLF
v_gene: TRBV2; j_gene: TRBJ2-6; CDR3aa: ASNRPSGANVLT
v_gene: TRBV19; j_gene: TRBJ2-6; CDR3aa: ASSKDSSGANVLT
v_gene: TRBV25-1; j_gene: TRBJ1-2; CDR3aa: ASRPEGQGARGYT
v_gene: TRBV19; j_gene: TRBJ2-7; CDR3aa: ASSSLGGYEQY
v_gene: TRBV5-1; j_gene: TRBJ2-4; CDR3aa: ASSLAPTGLAKNIQY
v_gene: TRBV28; j_gene: TRBJ2-7; CDR3aa: ASSKPFPGLAGVNLRAY
v_gene: TRBV19; j_gene: TRBJ1-5; CDR3aa: ASNLGTGGNQPQH
v_gene: TRBV5-1; j_gene: TRBJ2-7; CDR3aa: ASRYLPGSSGYEQY
v_gene: TRBV11-2; j_gene: TRBJ2-1; CDR3aa: ASSLVLAGLSSYSEQF
v_gene: TRBV5-1; j_gene: TRBJ1-2; CDR3aa: ASSPGAHLGGYT
v_gene: TRBV5-4; j_gene: TRBJ1-2; CDR3aa: ASSQGPEGALTGGYT
v_gene: TRBV6-5; j_gene: TRBJ2-1; CDR3aa: ASSSDREGSYNEQF
v_gene: TRBV28; j_gene: TRBJ2-4; CDR3aa: ASSLGPSGNLSFALVAKNIQY